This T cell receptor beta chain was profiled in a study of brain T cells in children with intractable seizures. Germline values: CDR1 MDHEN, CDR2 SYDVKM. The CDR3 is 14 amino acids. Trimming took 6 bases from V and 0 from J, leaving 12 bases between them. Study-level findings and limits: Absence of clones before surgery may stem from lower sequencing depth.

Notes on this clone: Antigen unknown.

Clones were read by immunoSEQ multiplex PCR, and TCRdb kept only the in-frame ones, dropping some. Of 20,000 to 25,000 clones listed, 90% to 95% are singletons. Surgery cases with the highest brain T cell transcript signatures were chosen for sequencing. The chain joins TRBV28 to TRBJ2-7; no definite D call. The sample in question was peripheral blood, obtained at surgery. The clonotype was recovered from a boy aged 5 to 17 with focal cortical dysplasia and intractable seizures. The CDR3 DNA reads TGTGCCAGCAGACCGACCCTCCACTCCTACGAGCAGTACTTC. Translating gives CASRPTLHSYEQYF.